This T cell receptor (beta chain) was sequenced during a study of neurological immune-mediated disorders (dated by TCRdb to between 2018 and 2021). With regard to the full study: The study compared peripheral blood TCR-beta repertoires of HTLV-I-associated myelopathy (HAM/TSP) patients, multiple sclerosis patients and healthy controls using UMI-based sequencing. The roughly 100 TCR-beta libraries included longitudinal samples, technical triplicates and paired sorted CD4+ and CD8+ T-cell subsets alongside PBMC samples. Technical triplicate libraries were sequenced so that the variability in frequency of each individual clone could be precisely calculated. The cohort included 60 to 75 subjects: some 14 with HAM/TSP, about 34 with multiple sclerosis, and around 20 healthy controls.

This clonotype was recorded many times. The antigen it recognizes is unknown. No per-base quality is available; no much larger clone lies one base away. Counted from cysteine to phenylalanine, this CDR3 has 13 amino acids. The CDR3 DNA has 39 bases and is translated from base 1. The germline V gene encodes CDR1 SGHRS and CDR2 YFSETQ. Between the V and J ends, shortened by 4 bases and 0 bases respectively, the junction contains 6 bases. The sample's time point, from its label and the paper: technical triplicate 1. Libraries from unsorted PBMCs were made from 2 million PBMCs kept in RNAlater at -80 degrees C until RNA extraction. PBMCs were separated from peripheral blood using Ficoll-Hypaque density gradient centrifugation and then cryopreserved in liquid nitrogen. cDNA was synthesized by template-switch 5'RACE using a primer carrying a 10-nucleotide random unique molecular identifier by which each TCR transcript was tagged. Every sequencing run covered 15-18 subjects and yielded more than 170 million TCR-beta sequences. The RNeasy kit was used for extraction of total RNA. TCR-beta VDJ regions were amplified with primers for the TCR constant region and the 5'RACE anchor, using the KAPA Real-time Library Amplification kit. Sample indexes and Illumina adaptors were added in a first PCR, and a second PCR then increased library yield. After Ampure bead purification, the TCR product of roughly 650 bp was size-selected on a 2% E-gel SizeSelection system. Before pooling, library quality was assessed on a Bioanalyzer, concentration was determined with Qubit, and library quantification was performed with the Kapa Library Quantification kit. An Illumina HiSeq 2500 was used to sequence the libraries paired-end at 2 x 150 bp. To increase sequence diversity, about 23-30% phiX was spiked into each library pool. Per the authors' processing: Quality-filtered reads were processed with the UMI-based MiGEC pipeline, which removed over 75% of raw TCR sequences during error correction. IMGT germline references were used for aligning VDJ genes, and each clonotype was defined as a unique CDR3 amino acid sequence together with its V-J genes. Clonal expansion, Shannon diversity and CDR3 relatedness (CalcPairwiseDistances, ClusterSamples) were evaluated with VDJtools, and phylogenetic trees were built with CLCbio workbench. Clones with at least 8 unique UMIs were defined as expanded, with this threshold being based on coefficient-of-variation modelling across technical triplicates. Starting from the raw public reads, TCRdb applied fastp trimming at Q25, assembled clones with MiXCR and retained in-frame beta chains. A single entry per CDR3 protein holds the most common genes and DNA from its merged rows. The V and J calls reflect TCRdb's pipeline rather than the authors' work. For this sample there are about 36,000 distinct CDR3 sequences; 11% appear just once. Around 3.9% of the sample belongs to the ten largest clones.

What the research found in general, with its limitations: TCR clonal expansion was highest in HAM/TSP patients and lowest in MS patients, with MS patients falling below even healthy controls. Expanded clones from different subjects shared no identical CDR3 amino acid sequences, which suggests that TCR-beta repertoires were private in all groups.

The chain is encoded by TRBV5-1 joined to TRBJ2-3; the D gene cannot be resolved reliably. This TCR was recovered from a man in his sixties with HTLV-1-associated myelopathy (HAM/TSP). Sequencing was carried out using PBMCs. The sequence in DNA is TGCGCCAGCAGCCCCGGGAGCACAGATACGCAGTATTTT. This gives the protein CASSPGSTDTQYF. With all but the CDR3 taken from the reference TRBV5-1 and TRBJ2-3 genes, the full variable domain is: KAGVTQTPRYLIKTRGQQVTLSCSPISGHRSVSWYQQTPGQGLQFLFEYFSETQRNKGNFPGRFSGRQFSNSRSEMNVSTLELGDSALYLCASSPGSTDTQYFGPGTRLTVL.